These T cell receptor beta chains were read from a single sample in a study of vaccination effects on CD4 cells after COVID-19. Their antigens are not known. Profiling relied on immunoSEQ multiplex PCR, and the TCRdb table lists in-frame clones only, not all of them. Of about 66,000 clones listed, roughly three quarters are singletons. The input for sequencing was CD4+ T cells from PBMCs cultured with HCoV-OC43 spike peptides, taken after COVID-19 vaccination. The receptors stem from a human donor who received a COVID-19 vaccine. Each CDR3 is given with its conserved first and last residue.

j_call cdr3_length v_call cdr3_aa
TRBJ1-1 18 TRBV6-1 CASSEPTVRKGAFTEAFF
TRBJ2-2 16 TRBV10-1 CASSEEGAANTGELFF
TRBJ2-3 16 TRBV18 CASSPRAGGSTDTQYF
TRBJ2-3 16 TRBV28 CASSLLGTGDRDTQYF
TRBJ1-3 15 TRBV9 CASSVVGGSANTIYF
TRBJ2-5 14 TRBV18 CASSPIDRGETQYF
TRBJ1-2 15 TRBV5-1 CASSTQAVGFDGYTF
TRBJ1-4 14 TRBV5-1 CASSLVGAEEKLFF
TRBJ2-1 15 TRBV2 CASRDASGGATEQFF
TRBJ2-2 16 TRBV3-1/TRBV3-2 CASSQVSGSVTGELFF
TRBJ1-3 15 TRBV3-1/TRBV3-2 CASSQGAGSGNTIYF
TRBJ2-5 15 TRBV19 CASKTPGQFGETQYF
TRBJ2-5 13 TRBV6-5 CASRHLAGETQYF
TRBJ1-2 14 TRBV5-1 CASRGGTTNYGYTF
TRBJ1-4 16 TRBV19 CASSIGPGTENEKLFF
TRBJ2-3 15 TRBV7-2 CASSLPSGGTDTQYF
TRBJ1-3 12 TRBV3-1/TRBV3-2 CASSYTGNTIYF
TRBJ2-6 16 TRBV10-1 CASSKGQGTGANVLTF
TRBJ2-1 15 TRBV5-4 CASSPRNGGANEQFF
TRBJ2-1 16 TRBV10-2 CASSGFSGGSYNEQFF
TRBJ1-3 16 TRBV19 CASRPGQGSSGNTIYF
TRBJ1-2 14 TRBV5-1 CASSPLKDRDGYTF
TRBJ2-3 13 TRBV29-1 CSGVGPAPDTQYF
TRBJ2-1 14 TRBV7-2 CASSTGGGKGEQFF
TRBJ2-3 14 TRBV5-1 CASSLSPVTDTQYF
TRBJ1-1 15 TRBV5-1 CASSLALGVGTEAFF
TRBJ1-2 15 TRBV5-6 CASSHQGGPNYGYTF
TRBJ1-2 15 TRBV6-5 CASRTGFGTNYGYTF
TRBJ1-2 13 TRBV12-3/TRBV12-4 CASSFVGEGGYTF
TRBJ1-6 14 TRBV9 CASSVGRDNSPLHF
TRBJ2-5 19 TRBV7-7 CASSQNEAAGGPVKKTQYF
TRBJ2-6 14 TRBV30 CAWSISSGANVLTF
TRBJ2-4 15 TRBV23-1 CASSRGGPEKNIQYF
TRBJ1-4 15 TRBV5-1 CASSLGAGTNEKLFF
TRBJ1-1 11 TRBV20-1 CSAGGVTEAFF
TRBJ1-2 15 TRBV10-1 CASSGGRTWDYGYTF
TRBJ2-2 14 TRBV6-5 CASSYSPVRGELFF
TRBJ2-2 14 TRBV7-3 CATATDRNTGELFF
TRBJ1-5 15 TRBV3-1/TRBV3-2 CASSLGTGFNQPQHF
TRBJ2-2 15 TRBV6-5 CASSPRQGNTGELFF
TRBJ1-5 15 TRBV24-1 CATSDSDRSNQPQHF
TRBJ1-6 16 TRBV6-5 CASSYSTVGLSSPLHF
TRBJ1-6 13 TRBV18 CASSGDRDSPLHF
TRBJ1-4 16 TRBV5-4 CASSFGGGATNEKLFF
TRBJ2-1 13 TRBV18 CASGQGINNEQFF